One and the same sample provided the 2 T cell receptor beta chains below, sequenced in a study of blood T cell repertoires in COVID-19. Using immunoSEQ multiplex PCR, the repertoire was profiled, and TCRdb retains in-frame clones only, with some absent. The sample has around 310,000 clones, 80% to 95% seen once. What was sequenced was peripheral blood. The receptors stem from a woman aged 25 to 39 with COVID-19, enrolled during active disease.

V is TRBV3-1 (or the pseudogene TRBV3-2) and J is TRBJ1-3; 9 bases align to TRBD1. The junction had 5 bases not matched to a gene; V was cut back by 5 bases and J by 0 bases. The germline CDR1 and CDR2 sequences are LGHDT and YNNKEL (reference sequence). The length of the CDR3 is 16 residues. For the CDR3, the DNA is TGTGCCAGCAGCTCCGGGACAGGGTTCTCTGGAAACACCATATATTTT. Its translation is CASSSGTGFSGNTIYF.

The CDR3 is CASSLDKGPWETQYF. The CDR3 DNA is TGTGCCAGCAGCTTAGATAAGGGGCCGTGGGAGACCCAGTACTTC. V usage is TRBV11-2 and J usage is TRBJ2-5, with a tentative D call TRBD1 (5 bases). Trimming stripped 0 bases from V and 5 bases from J, with 13 bases between. Germline V gene lookup returns CDR1 SGHAT and CDR2 FQNNGV. The CDR3 covers 15 residues.